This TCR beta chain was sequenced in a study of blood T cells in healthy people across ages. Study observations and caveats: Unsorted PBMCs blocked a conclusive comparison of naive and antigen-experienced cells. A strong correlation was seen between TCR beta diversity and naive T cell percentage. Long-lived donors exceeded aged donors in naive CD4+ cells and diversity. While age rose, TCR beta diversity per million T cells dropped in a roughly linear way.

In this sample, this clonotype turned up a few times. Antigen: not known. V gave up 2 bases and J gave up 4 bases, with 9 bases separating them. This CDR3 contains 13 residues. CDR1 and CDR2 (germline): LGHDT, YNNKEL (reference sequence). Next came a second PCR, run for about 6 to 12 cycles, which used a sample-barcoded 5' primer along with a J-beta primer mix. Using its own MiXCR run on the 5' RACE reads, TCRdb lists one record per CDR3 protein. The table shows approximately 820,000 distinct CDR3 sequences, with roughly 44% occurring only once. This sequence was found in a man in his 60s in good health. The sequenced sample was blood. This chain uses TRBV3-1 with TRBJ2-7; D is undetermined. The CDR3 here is CASSQSEGYEQYF. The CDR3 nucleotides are TGTGCCAGCAGCCAATCCGAAGGGTACGAGCAGTACTTC.